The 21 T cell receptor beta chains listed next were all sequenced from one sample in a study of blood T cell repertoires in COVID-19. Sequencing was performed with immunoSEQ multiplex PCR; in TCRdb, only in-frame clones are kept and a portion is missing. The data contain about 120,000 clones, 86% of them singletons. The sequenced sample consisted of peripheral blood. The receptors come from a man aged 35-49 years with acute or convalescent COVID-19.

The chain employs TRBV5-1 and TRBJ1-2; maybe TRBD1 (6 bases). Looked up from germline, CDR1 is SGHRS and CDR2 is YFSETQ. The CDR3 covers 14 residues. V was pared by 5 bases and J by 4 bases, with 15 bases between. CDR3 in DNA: TGCGCCAGCAGTACCGACAGGACCGTCTATGGCTACACCTTC. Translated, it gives CASSTDRTVYGYTF.

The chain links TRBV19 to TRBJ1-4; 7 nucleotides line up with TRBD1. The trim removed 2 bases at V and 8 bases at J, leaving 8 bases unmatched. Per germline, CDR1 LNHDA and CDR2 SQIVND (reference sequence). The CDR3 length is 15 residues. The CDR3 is CASSITRQGGEKLFF. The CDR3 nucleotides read TGTGCCAGTAGTATAACCCGACAGGGTGGAGAAAAACTGTTTTTT. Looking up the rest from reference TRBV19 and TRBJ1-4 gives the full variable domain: DGGITQSPKYLFRKEGQNVTLSCEQNLNHDAMYWYRQDPGQGLRLIYYSQIVNDFQKGDIAEGYSVSREKKESFPLTVTSAQKNPTAFYLCASSITRQGGEKLFFGSGTQLSVL.

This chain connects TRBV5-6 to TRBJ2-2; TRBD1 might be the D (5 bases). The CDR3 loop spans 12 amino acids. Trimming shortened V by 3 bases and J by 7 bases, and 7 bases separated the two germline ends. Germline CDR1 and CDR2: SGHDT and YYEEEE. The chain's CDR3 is CASSSGFGELFF. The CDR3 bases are TGTGCCAGCAGCTCAGGGTTCGGGGAGCTGTTTTTT.

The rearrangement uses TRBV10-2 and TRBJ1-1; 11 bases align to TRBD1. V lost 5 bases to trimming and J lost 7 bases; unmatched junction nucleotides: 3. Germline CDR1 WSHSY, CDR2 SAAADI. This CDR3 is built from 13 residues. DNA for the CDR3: TGCGCCAGCAGTAGGACAGGGGGCGGTGAAGCTTTCTTT. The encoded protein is CASSRTGGGEAFF.

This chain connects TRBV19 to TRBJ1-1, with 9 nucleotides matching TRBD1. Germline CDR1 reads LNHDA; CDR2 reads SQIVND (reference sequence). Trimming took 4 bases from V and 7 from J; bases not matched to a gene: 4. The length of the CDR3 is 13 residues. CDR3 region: CASSTRDRDEAFF. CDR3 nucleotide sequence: TGTGCCAGTAGTACCCGGGACAGGGATGAAGCTTTCTTT.

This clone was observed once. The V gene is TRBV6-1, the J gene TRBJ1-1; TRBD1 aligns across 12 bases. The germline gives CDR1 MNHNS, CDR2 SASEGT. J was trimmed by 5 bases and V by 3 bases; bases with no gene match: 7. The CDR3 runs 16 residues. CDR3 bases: TGTGCCAGCAGTGACCTACCGGGACAGGGGGCAACTGAAGCTTTCTTT. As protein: CASSDLPGQGATEAFF.

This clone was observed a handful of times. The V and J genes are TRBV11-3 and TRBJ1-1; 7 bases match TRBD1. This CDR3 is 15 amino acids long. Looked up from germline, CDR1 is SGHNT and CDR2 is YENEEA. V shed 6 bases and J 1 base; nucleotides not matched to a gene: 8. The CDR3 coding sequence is TGTGCCAGCAGTTCAACGACAGGGTCGAACACTGAAGCTTTCTTT. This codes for CASSSTTGSNTEAFF. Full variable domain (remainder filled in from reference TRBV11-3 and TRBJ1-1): EAGVVQSPRYKIIEKKQPVAFWCNPISGHNTLYWYLQNLGQGPELLIRYENEEAVDDSQLPKDRFSAERLKGVDSTLKIQPAELGDSAVYLCASSSTTGSNTEAFFGQGTRLTVV.

The CDR3, as DNA: TGTGCCAGCGGAGGGAGGGGGTCGGGTCAGCCCCAGCATTTT. It encodes CASGGRGSGQPQHF. The rearrangement links TRBV7-2 to TRBJ1-5, with D tentatively TRBD1 (6 bases). V was trimmed by 8 bases and J by 6 bases, leaving 17 bases between them. The CDR3 is 14 residues long. Germline CDR1 reads SGHTA; CDR2 reads FQGNSA.

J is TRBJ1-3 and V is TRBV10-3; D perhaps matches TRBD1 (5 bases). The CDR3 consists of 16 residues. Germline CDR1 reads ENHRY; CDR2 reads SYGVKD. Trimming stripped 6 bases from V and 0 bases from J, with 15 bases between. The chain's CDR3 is CAIRGGTYNSGNTIYF. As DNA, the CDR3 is TGTGCCATCAGGGGGGGGACTTACAACTCTGGAAACACCATATATTTT.

CDR3 nucleotide sequence: TGTGCCAGCAGTGAAGCGAGGGAATGGGGTCAACCCCAGCATTTT. This gives the protein CASSEAREWGQPQHF. J is TRBJ1-5 and V is TRBV6-1; D is unresolved. CDR3 length equals 15 residues. V was trimmed by 0 bases and J by 10 bases, leaving 16 bases between them. CDR1 MNHNS and CDR2 SASEGT come from the germline V gene.

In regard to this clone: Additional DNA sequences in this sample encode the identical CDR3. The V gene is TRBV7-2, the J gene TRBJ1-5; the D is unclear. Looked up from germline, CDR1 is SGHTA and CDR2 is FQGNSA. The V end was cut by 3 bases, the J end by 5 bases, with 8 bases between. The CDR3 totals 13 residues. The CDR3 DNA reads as TGTGCCAGCAGCTTTCTGGCGGATCAGCCCCAGCATTTT. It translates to CASSFLADQPQHF.

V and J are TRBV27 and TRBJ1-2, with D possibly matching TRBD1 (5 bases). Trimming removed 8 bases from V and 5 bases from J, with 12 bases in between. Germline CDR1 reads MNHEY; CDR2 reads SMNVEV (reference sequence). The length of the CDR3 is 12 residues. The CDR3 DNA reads TGTGCCAGCCGCTCGGGGGGGTATGGCTACACCTTC. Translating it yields CASRSGGYGYTF.

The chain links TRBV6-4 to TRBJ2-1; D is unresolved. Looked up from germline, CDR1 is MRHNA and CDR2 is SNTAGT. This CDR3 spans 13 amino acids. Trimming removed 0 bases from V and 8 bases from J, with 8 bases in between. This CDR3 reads CASSDSATDEQFF. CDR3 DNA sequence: TGTGCCAGCAGTGACTCAGCCACCGATGAGCAGTTCTTC.

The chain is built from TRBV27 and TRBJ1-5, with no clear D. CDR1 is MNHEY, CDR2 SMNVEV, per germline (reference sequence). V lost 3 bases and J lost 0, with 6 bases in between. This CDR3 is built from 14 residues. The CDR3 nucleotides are TGTGCCAGCAGTTTGGGCGATAGCAATCAGCCCCAGCATTTT. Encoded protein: CASSLGDSNQPQHF.

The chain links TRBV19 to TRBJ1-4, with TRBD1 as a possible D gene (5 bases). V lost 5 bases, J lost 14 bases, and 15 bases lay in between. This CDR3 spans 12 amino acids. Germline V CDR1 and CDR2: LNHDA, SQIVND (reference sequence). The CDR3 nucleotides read TGTGCCAGTAGTCCATATAGTCAGGGCCTGTTTTTT. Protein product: CASSPYSQGLFF.

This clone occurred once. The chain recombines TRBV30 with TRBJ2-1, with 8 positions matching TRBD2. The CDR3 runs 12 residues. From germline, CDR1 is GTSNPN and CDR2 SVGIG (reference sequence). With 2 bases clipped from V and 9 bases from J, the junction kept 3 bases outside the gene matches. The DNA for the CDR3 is TGTGCCTGGAGTCTTCGGGGGGGTGAGCAGTTCTTC. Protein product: CAWSLRGGEQFF.

The CDR3, as DNA: TGTGCCACCTTAGCCGGTGAGCAGTTCTTC. Its translation: CATLAGEQFF. The chain has TRBV6-5 and TRBJ2-1; D is undetermined. The CDR3 extends over 10 amino acids. The V gene's germline CDR1 is MNHEY and CDR2 SVGAGI. The V end lost 10 bases, the J end lost 9 bases, and 10 bases lay between the germline ends.

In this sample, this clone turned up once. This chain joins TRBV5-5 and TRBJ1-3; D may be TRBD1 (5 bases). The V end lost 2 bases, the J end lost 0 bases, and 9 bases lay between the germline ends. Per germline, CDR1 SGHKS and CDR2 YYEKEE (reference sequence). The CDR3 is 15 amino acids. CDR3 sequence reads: CASSLGRASGNTIYF. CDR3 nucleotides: TGTGCCAGCAGCTTAGGCAGGGCCTCTGGAAACACCATATATTTT.

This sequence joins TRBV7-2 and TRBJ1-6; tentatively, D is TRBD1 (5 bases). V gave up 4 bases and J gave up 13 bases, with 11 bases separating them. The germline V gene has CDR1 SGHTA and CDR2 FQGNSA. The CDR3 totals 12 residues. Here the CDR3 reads CASSSGVDPLHF. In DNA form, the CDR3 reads TGTGCCAGCAGCTCGGGGGTGGATCCCCTCCACTTT.

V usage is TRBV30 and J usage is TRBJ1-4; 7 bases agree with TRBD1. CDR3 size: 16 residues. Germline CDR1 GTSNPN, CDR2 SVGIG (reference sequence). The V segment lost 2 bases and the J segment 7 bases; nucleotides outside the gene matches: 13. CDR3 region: CAWSRTGGSWSEKLFF. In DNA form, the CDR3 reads TGTGCCTGGAGTCGGACAGGAGGATCGTGGAGTGAAAAACTGTTTTTT.

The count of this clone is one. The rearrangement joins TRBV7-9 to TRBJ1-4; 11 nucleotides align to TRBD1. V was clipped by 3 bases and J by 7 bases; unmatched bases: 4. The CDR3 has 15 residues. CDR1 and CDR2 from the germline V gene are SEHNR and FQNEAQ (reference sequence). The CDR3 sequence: CASSLDRGRFEKLFF. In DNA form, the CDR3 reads TGTGCCAGCAGCTTGGACAGGGGGCGATTTGAAAAACTGTTTTTT.